A selection of T cell receptor beta chains follows, all from one sample in a study of T cell responses to AZD1222 COVID-19 vaccine. Assay used: immunoSEQ multiplex PCR; TCRdb lists only in-frame clones, some missing. The sample carries more than 250,000 clones, over 90% recorded once. The sequenced sample was peripheral blood, obtained on day 0 of AZD1222 vaccination. All receptors come from an adult in good health. CDR3s leave out the opening cysteine and the closing phenylalanine or tryptophan. A D gene is named only where the DNA matches it firmly.

ASRSDRNYGYT	.	11	TRBV6-6
ASRVSPAASYNEQF	.	14	TRBV5-1
ASGFGSNTEAF	.	11	TRBV12-5
ASSLGQGRTEAF	TRBD1	12	TRBV11-3
ASSPGPSPYEQY	.	12	TRBV5-5
ASSYNSYGYT	.	10	TRBV6-5
ASSEASNTEAF	.	11	TRBV2
ASTEWGRDGYT	.	11	TRBV5-6
ASSTGADYGYT	TRBD1	11	TRBV19
SASLGADSPLH	.	11	TRBV20-1
ASSLYKGVAGELF	.	13	TRBV28
ASNSPSRADTQY	.	12	TRBV27
ASSLGVGSGELF	.	12	TRBV7-2
ASTGGGKNIQY	TRBD2	11	TRBV2
ASSPVWGENEQY	.	12	TRBV4-1
AISGGQGANYGYT	TRBD1	13	TRBV10-3
ASSPGSDSNSPLH	.	13	TRBV18
ASSLRLRGGPTDTQY	.	15	TRBV5-6
ASSADRTYGYT	TRBD1	11	TRBV7-2
ASSPPGTGTFTGELF	TRBD1	15	TRBV18
ASSPLQGEAF	.	10	TRBV18
ASSLGPGTDTQY	.	12	TRBV27
ASRPGQGNEAF	TRBD1	11	TRBV12-3/TRBV12-4